This TCR beta chain was recorded in a study of T cell clonotyping in hematopoietic cell transplantation. The CDR3 runs 15 residues. Germline V gene lookup returns CDR1 WNHNN and CDR2 SYGVQD (reference sequence). V lost 3 bases and J 4 bases, leaving 15 bases between the germline ends. Time point: recipient sample about 28 days before transplant, after cytoreduction. Clones were sequenced by immunoSEQ multiplex PCR, and TCRdb holds only the in-frame ones, with some missing. The sample holds roughly 80,000 clones; 90% to 96% are singletons and the top ten take approximately 1.8%. The genes are TRBV10-1 and TRBJ1-2; the D gene is possibly TRBD1 (5 bases). This sample comprised peripheral blood mononuclear cells, obtained before stem cell transplant. The receptor comes from a woman between 50 and 59 years old with acute myeloid leukemia. Some clones in this sample may be carry-over from other donors' samples. Here the CDR3 DNA reads TGCGCCAGCAGTGATTATCGGCAGGGAAGCTATGGCTACACCTTC. Translation gives CASSDYRQGSYGYTF.